Below are 26 T cell receptor beta chains sequenced from a single sample in a study of blood T cell repertoires in COVID-19. Clones were sequenced by immunoSEQ multiplex PCR, and TCRdb holds only the in-frame ones, with some missing. Of approximately 150,000 clones in the sample, 65% to 85% were seen once. The specimen sequenced was peripheral blood. Source of these receptors: a woman between 70 and 85 years old who had recovered from COVID-19.

The CDR3 loop is CATHTGDTIYF. CDR3 nucleotides: TGTGCCACTCACACCGGGGACACCATATATTTT. The chain carries TRBV15 and TRBJ1-3; D remains unclear. The germline V gene encodes CDR1 LNHNV and CDR2 YYDKDF (reference sequence). The CDR3 totals 11 residues. Between the trimmed V and J ends, which lost 9 bases and 8 bases, there was a span of 11 bases.

The V call is TRBV10-1, the J call TRBJ1-2; D may be TRBD1 (5 bases). The germline gives CDR1 WNHNN, CDR2 SYGVQD (reference sequence). The CDR3 has 13 amino acids. Trimming shortened V by 2 bases and J by 7 bases, and 11 bases separated the two germline ends. CDR3 in DNA: TGCGCCAGCAGTGAGGTTCAGGGCGGTGGCTACACCTTC. It translates to CASSEVQGGGYTF.

The genes are TRBV18 and TRBJ2-7; possible D gene TRBD2, 5 bases. Germline lookup yields CDR1 KGHSH and CDR2 LQKENI. This CDR3 region has 16 residues. V was clipped by 6 bases and J by 0 bases, with 18 bases between them. For the CDR3, the DNA is TGTGCCAGCTCCCCGGCGGGTTCCTTTAGCTCCTACGAGCAGTACTTC. Protein product: CASSPAGSFSSYEQYF.

The rearrangement uses TRBV6-5 and TRBJ2-1; the D gene is possibly TRBD2 (5 bases). The CDR3 runs to 12 residues. In germline, CDR1 is MNHEY, CDR2 SVGAGI. V was shortened by 2 bases and J by 7 bases, with 6 bases between the two germline ends. CDR3 sequence: CASSYRGNEQFF. The DNA of the CDR3 is TGTGCCAGCAGTTACCGGGGAAATGAGCAGTTCTTC.

The CDR3 here is CASRYRGEETQYF. CDR3 DNA sequence: TGTGCCAGCAGATACAGGGGCGAAGAGACCCAGTACTTC. The chain links TRBV7-9 to TRBJ2-5; the match to TRBD1 covers 7 bases. With 6 bases clipped from V and 3 bases from J, the junction kept 4 bases outside the gene matches. Germline CDR1 SEHNR, CDR2 FQNEAQ (reference sequence). The CDR3 is made up of 13 amino acids.

The J gene is TRBJ2-6, the V gene TRBV24-1; D is unresolved. The ends were cut back, 0 bases at V and 0 bases at J, with 8 bases in the middle. The CDR3 totals 17 residues. The germline CDR1 and CDR2 sequences are KGHDR and SFDVKD. CDR3 sequence: CATSDLQRGSGANVLTF. CDR3 nucleotide sequence: TGTGCCACCAGTGATTTGCAGCGTGGCTCTGGGGCCAACGTCCTGACTTTC.

The chain employs TRBV11-3 and TRBJ2-5, with 7 bases fitting TRBD2. With 1 base clipped from V and 3 bases from J, the junction kept 5 bases outside the gene matches. This CDR3 spans 15 amino acids. The germline CDR1 and CDR2 sequences are SGHNT and YENEEA. The CDR3 sequence is CASSLGFLAEETQYF. The CDR3 nucleotides read TGTGCCAGCAGCTTAGGTTTTCTAGCGGAAGAGACCCAGTACTTC.

This chain joins TRBV6-2 or TRBV6-3 and TRBJ2-7; perhaps TRBD1 as D (5 bases). Germline CDR1 MNHEY, CDR2 SVGEGT. This CDR3 comprises 12 residues. The V end was cut by 2 bases, the J end by 7 bases, with 9 bases between. Here the CDR3 reads CASSYPQVEQYF. Here the CDR3 DNA reads TGTGCCAGCAGTTACCCACAGGTGGAGCAGTACTTC.

As DNA, the CDR3 is TGCGCCAGCAGCCAAAGGTTGGTGGGGTTGCAGGGGGATGAGCAGTTCTTC. It translates to CASSQRLVGLQGDEQFF. The chain uses TRBV4-3 and TRBJ2-1; 7 bases are shared with TRBD1. Germline CDR1 reads LGHNA; CDR2 reads YSLEER. The ends lost 2 bases at V and 8 bases at J; junction bases unmatched: 15. The CDR3 totals 17 residues.

The chain recombines TRBV19 with TRBJ2-5; 7 positions agree with TRBD2. Germline V gene lookup returns CDR1 LNHDA and CDR2 SQIVND (reference sequence). This CDR3 has 14 residues. V lost 1 base to trimming and J lost 1 base; unmatched junction nucleotides: 0. CDR3 bases: TGTGCCAGTAGTATAGCGGGAGGCCAAGAGACCCAGTACTTC. Protein sequence: CASSIAGGQETQYF.

The chain couples TRBV4-2 to TRBJ1-2, with a possible D match to TRBD1 (5 bases). V lost 1 base, J lost 4 bases, and 10 bases lay in between. CDR1 is LGHNA and CDR2 is YNFKEQ in the germline V gene. The CDR3 covers 14 residues. CDR3 coding DNA: TGTGCCAGCAGCCAAGGGGGGGGAGCCTATGGCTACACCTTC. This encodes CASSQGGGAYGYTF.

This chain links TRBV27 with TRBJ2-1; 10 bases match TRBD1. CDR1 and CDR2 (germline): MNHEY, SMNVEV (reference sequence). The CDR3 is 16 residues long. V was pared by 6 bases and J by 2 bases, with 7 bases of the junction left unmatched. CDR3 protein: CASSLAGTGAYNEQFF. The CDR3 DNA reads TGTGCCAGCAGCCTGGCGGGGACAGGGGCCTACAATGAGCAGTTCTTC.

The rearrangement links TRBV5-4 to TRBJ1-3; D possibly corresponds to TRBD1 (6 bases). CDR1 and CDR2 from the germline V gene are SGHNT and YYREEE (reference sequence). The V and J ends lost 0 bases and 7 bases respectively, with 11 bases between them. CDR3 size: 14 residues. In nucleotides, the CDR3 is TGTGCCAGCAGCTTGGGCAGGGGAGGGAACACCATATATTTT. It codes for CASSLGRGGNTIYF. Full variable domain (outside the CDR3, taken from reference TRBV5-4 and TRBJ1-3): ETGVTQSPTHLIKTRGQQVTLRCSSQSGHNTVSWYQQALGQGPQFIFQYYREEENGRGNFPPRFSGLQFPNYSSELNVNALELDDSALYLCASSLGRGGNTIYFGEGSWLTVV.

This clone was recorded many times. V is TRBV28 and J is TRBJ2-7, with 10 nucleotides matching TRBD2. Germline V gene sequence: CDR1 MDHEN, CDR2 SYDVKM. The CDR3 consists of 15 residues. With 3 bases clipped from V and 2 bases from J, the junction kept 4 bases outside the gene matches. The CDR3 loop reads CASSFVSGGTYEQYF. As DNA, the CDR3 is TGTGCCAGCAGTTTTGTTAGCGGGGGGACCTACGAGCAGTACTTC.

This chain uses TRBV5-4 with TRBJ2-5, with TRBD2 matching 8 bases. CDR3 length: 15 residues. Germline trimming cut 1 base from V and 0 bases from J; bases unmatched to any gene: 2. Germline assignment: CDR1 SGHNT and CDR2 YYREEE (reference sequence). The CDR3: CASSLPGGYQETQYF. CDR3 sequence (DNA): TGTGCCAGCAGCTTGCCGGGGGGGTACCAAGAGACCCAGTACTTC.

This chain connects TRBV30 to TRBJ1-4, with a possible D match to TRBD1 (5 bases). The CDR3 is made up of 15 amino acids. CDR1 is GTSNPN and CDR2 is SVGIG in the germline V gene (reference sequence). V was cut by 0 bases and J by 8 bases, with 16 bases left in between. CDR3 loop: CAWSVPAGLGEKLFF. Written as DNA, the CDR3 is TGTGCCTGGAGTGTACCGGCAGGGCTAGGCGAAAAACTGTTTTTT.

The V and J genes are TRBV12-5 and TRBJ2-2; 7 bases line up with TRBD1. The germline V gene encodes CDR1 LGHNT and CDR2 FRNRAP. V shed 6 bases and J 0 bases; nucleotides not matched to a gene: 4. This CDR3 region has 15 residues. The CDR3 coding sequence is TGTGCTAGTGGACCGGGACAGCCGAACACCGGGGAGCTGTTTTTT. Translated, it gives CASGPGQPNTGELFF.

The J gene is TRBJ2-5, the V gene TRBV5-1, with 8 bases matching TRBD2. The CDR3 has 15 residues. The V segment lost 4 bases and the J segment 3 bases; nucleotides outside the gene matches: 8. The germline CDR1 and CDR2 sequences are SGHRS and YFSETQ. The chain's CDR3 is CASSRGGPREETQYF. DNA for the CDR3: TGCGCCAGCAGCCGGGGGGGCCCCCGAGAAGAGACCCAGTACTTC. Combining the CDR3 with reference TRBV5-1 and TRBJ2-5 gives the whole variable domain KAGVTQTPRYLIKTRGQQVTLSCSPISGHRSVSWYQQTPGQGLQFLFEYFSETQRNKGNFPGRFSGRQFSNSRSEMNVSTLELGDSALYLCASSRGGPREETQYFGPGTRLLVL.

J is TRBJ1-1 and V is TRBV18; TRBD1 aligns across 10 bases. CDR3 length: 16 amino acids. In germline, CDR1 is KGHSH, CDR2 LQKENI. Germline trimming cut 6 bases from V and 1 base from J; bases unmatched to any gene: 8. In DNA form, the CDR3 reads TGTGCCAGCTCCCTGACAGGGGGCATGACGAACACTGAAGCTTTCTTT. It translates to CASSLTGGMTNTEAFF.

The J gene is TRBJ1-5, the V gene TRBV6-5; 7 bases line up with TRBD1. Per germline, CDR1 MNHEY and CDR2 SVGAGI. CDR3 length: 15 residues. V was clipped by 6 bases and J by 0 bases; unmatched bases: 5. In DNA form, the CDR3 reads TGTGCCAGCAGGCCAGGGGGGTATAGCAATCAGCCCCAGCATTTT. Residues: CASRPGGYSNQPQHF.

CDR3: CASSRTSGYNEQFF. In DNA, the CDR3 is TGTGCCAGCAGCAGGACTAGCGGCTACAATGAGCAGTTCTTC. The chain uses TRBV7-9 and TRBJ2-1; 10 nucleotides line up with TRBD2. The V gene end was trimmed by 5 bases and the J gene end by 3 bases; junction bases not matched to a gene: 1. CDR1 is SEHNR, CDR2 FQNEAQ, per germline (reference sequence). The CDR3 spans 14 residues.

The sample holds one count of this clone. This chain uses TRBV28 with TRBJ2-1; 12 bases are shared with TRBD2. This CDR3 has 17 residues. Germline-derived CDR1 and CDR2 are MDHEN and SYDVKM. V gave up 2 bases and J gave up 8 bases; unmatched junction bases: 10. CDR3 in amino acids: CASSLSLAGGPGDEQFF. The CDR3 DNA reads as TGTGCCAGCAGTTTAAGTCTAGCGGGAGGGCCAGGGGATGAGCAGTTCTTC. Drawing the rest from reference TRBV28 and TRBJ2-1, the complete variable domain is DVKVTQSSRYLVKRTGEKVFLECVQDMDHENMFWYRQDPGLGLRLIYFSYDVKMKEKGDIPEGYSVSREKKERFSLILESASTNQTSMYLCASSLSLAGGPGDEQFFGPGTRLTVL.

This chain links TRBV7-6 with TRBJ2-7; 11 bases fit TRBD1. Per the germline V gene, CDR1 is SGHVS and CDR2 is FNYEAQ. The V gene end was trimmed by 5 bases and the J gene end by 2 bases; junction bases not matched to a gene: 5. This CDR3 comprises 15 residues. CDR3 loop: CASSAGQGAAYEQYF. The CDR3 DNA reads as TGTGCCAGCAGCGCCGGACAGGGGGCAGCCTACGAGCAGTACTTC. Looking up the rest from reference TRBV7-6 and TRBJ2-7 gives the full variable domain: GAGVSQSPRYKVTKRGQDVALRCDPISGHVSLYWYRQALGQGPEFLTYFNYEAQQDKSGLPNDRFSAERPEGSISTLTIQRTEQRDSAMYRCASSAGQGAAYEQYFGPGTRLTVT.

The table lists this clone with a few counts. The chain is built from TRBV7-2 and TRBJ1-1; possibly TRBD1 for D (5 bases). Trimming took 4 bases from V and 1 from J, leaving 7 bases between them. There are 13 residues in the CDR3. Germline CDR1 reads SGHTA; CDR2 reads FQGNSA. The CDR3 nucleotides are TGTGCCAGCAGCTCCCAGGGGAACACTGAAGCTTTCTTT. This encodes CASSSQGNTEAFF.

This chain uses TRBV28 with TRBJ1-2; weak D call: TRBD1 (6 bases). V gave up 6 bases and J gave up 7 bases, with 12 bases separating them. This CDR3 has 12 residues. Germline lookup yields CDR1 MDHEN and CDR2 SYDVKM. The CDR3 DNA follows: TGTGCCAGCAGGTCGGGGGGCGGTGGCTACACCTTC. Amino acids: CASRSGGGGYTF.

The rearrangement links TRBV24-1 to TRBJ2-7, with 9 bases fitting TRBD1. The junction had 2 bases not matched to a gene; V was cut back by 9 bases and J by 0 bases. CDR3 length equals 13 residues. From germline, CDR1 is KGHDR and CDR2 SFDVKD. The CDR3 here is CATGQGSSYEQYF. DNA for the CDR3: TGTGCCACCGGACAGGGGAGCTCCTACGAGCAGTACTTC.